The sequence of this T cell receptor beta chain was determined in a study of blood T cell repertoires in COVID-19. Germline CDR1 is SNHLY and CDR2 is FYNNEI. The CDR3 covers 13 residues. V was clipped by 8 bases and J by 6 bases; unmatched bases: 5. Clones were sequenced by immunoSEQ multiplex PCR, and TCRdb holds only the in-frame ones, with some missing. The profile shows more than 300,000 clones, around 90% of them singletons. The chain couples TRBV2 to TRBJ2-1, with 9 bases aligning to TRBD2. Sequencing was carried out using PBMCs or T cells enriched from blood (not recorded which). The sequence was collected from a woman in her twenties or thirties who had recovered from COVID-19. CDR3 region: CASQREAGNEQFF. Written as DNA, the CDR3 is TGTGCCAGCCAGCGGGAGGCCGGCAATGAGCAGTTCTTC. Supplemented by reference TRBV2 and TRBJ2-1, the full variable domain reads EPEVTQTPSHQVTQMGQEVILRCVPISNHLYFYWYRQILGQKVEFLVSFYNNEISEKSEIFDDQFSVERPDGSNFTLKIRSTKLEDSAMYFCASQREAGNEQFFGPGTRLTVL.